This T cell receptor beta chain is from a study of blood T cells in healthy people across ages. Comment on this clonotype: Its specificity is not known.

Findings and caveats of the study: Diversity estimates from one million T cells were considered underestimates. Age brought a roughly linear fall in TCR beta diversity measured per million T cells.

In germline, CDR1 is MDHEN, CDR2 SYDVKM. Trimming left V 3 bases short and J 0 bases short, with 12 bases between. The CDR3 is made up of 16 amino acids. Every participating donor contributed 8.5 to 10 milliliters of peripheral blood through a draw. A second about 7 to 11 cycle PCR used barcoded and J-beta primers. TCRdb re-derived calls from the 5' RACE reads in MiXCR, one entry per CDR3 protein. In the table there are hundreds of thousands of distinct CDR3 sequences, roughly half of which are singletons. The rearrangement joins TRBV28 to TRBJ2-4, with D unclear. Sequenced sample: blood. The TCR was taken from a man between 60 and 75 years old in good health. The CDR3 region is CASSFGDKLAKNIQYF. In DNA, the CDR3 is TGTGCCAGCAGTTTCGGTGACAAACTAGCCAAAAACATTCAGTACTTC.